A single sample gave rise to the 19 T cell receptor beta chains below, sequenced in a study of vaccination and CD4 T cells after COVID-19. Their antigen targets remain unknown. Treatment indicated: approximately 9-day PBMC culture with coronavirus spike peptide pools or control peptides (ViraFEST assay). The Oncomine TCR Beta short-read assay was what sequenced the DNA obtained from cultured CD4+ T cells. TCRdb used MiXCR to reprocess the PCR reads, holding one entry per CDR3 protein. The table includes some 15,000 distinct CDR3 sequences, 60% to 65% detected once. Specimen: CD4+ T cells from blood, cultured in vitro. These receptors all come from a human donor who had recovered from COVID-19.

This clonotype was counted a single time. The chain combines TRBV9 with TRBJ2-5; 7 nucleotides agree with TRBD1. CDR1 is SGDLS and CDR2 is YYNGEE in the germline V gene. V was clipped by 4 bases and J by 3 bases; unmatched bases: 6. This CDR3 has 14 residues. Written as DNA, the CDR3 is TGTGCCAGCAGCCTCGAACAGGGGAAAGAGACCCAGTACTTC. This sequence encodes CASSLEQGKETQYF.

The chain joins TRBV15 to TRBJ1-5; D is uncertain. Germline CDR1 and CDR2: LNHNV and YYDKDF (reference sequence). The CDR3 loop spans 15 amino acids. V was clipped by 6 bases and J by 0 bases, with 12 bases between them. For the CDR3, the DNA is TGTGCCACCAGGGCGGAAACCTATAGCAATCAGCCCCAGCATTTT. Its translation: CATRAETYSNQPQHF.

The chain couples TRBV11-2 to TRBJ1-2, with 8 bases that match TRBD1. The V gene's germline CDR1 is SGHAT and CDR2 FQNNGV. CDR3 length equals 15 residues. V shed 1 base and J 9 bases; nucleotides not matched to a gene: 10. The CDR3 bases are TGTGCCAGCAGCTTAGCGGACCCCGGACAGGGACGCTACACCTTC. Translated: CASSLADPGQGRYTF.

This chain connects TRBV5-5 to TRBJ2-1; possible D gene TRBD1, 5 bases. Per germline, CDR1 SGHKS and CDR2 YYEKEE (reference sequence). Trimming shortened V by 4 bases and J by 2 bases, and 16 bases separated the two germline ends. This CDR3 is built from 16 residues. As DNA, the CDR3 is TGTGCCAGCAGCCTCGGAGCCAGGGCCCCCTACAATGAGCAGTTCTTC. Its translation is CASSLGARAPYNEQFF.

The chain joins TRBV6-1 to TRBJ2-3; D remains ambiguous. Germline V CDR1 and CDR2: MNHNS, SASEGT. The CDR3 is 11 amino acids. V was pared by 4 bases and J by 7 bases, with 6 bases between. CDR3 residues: CASSVTYTQYF. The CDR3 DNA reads TGTGCCAGCAGTGTGACCTATACGCAGTATTTT.

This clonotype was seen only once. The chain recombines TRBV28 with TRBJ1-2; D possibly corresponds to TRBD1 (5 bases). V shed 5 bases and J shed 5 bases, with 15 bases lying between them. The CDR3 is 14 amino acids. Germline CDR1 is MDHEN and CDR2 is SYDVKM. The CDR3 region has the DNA TGTGCCAGCAGTGGGGGTTCGGCCCGATATGGCTACACCTTC. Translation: CASSGGSARYGYTF.

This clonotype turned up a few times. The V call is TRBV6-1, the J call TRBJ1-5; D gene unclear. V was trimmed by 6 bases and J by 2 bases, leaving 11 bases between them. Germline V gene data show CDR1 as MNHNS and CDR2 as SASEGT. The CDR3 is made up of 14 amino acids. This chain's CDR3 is CASSGPTGNQPQHF. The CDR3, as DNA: TGTGCCAGCAGCGGCCCCACAGGCAATCAGCCCCAGCATTTT.

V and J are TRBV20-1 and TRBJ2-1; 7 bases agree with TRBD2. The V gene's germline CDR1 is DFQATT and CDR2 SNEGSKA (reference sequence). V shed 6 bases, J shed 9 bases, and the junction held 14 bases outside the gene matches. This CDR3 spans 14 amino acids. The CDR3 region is CSARGTTIQVEQFF. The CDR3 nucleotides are TGCAGTGCCCGAGGGACTACGATACAAGTTGAGCAGTTCTTC.

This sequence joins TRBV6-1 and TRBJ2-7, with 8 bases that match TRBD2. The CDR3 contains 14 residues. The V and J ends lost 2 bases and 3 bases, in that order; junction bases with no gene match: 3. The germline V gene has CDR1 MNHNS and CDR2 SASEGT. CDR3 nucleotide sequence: TGTGCCAGCAGTGAACAGCGGGAGAACTACGAGCAGTACTTC. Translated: CASSEQRENYEQYF.

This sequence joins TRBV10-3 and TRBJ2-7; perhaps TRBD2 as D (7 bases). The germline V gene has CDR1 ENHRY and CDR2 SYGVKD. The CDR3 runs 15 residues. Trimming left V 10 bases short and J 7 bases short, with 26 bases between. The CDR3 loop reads CATLGGASGLREQYF. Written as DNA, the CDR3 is TGTGCCACCCTGGGGGGGGCTAGCGGATTACGGGAGCAGTACTTC.

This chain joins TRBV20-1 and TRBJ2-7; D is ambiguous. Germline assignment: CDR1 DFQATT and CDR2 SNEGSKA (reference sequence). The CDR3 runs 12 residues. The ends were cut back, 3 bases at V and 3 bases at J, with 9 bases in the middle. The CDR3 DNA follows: TGCAGTGCTAGTACCGGGCTCTACGAGCAGTACTTC. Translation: CSASTGLYEQYF.

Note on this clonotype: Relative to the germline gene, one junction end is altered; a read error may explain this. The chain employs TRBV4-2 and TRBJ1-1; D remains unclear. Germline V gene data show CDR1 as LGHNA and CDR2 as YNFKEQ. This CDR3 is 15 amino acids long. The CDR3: CAGSQDPITNTEAFF. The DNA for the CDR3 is TGTGCCGGCAGCCAAGATCCGATAACGAACACTGAAGCTTTCTTT.

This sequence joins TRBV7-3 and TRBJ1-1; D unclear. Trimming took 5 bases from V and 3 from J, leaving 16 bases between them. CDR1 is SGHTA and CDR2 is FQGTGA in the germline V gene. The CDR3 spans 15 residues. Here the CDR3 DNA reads TGTGCCAGCAGCCCCACCCCAACCAGTGACACTGAAGCTTTCTTT. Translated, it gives CASSPTPTSDTEAFF. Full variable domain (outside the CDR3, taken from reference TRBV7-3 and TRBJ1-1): GAGVSQTPSNKVTEKGKYVELRCDPISGHTALYWYRQSLGQGPEFLIYFQGTGAADDSGLPNDRFFAVRPEGSVSTLKIQRTERGDSAVYLCASSPTPTSDTEAFFGQGTRLTVV.

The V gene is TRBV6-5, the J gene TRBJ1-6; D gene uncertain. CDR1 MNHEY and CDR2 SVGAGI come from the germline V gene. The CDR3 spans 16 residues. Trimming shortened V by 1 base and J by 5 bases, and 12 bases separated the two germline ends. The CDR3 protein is CASSYLASEHNSPLHF. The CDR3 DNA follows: TGTGCCAGCAGTTACTTGGCAAGTGAACATAATTCACCCCTCCACTTT.

The CDR3 sequence: CASSLVRLTYSNQPQHF. As DNA, the CDR3 is TGTGCCAGCAGCTTGGTACGGCTAACGTATAGCAATCAGCCCCAGCATTTT. The chain is built from TRBV5-8 and TRBJ1-5; no definite D call. Germline V gene sequence: CDR1 SGHTS, CDR2 YDEGEE. Trimming pared 0 bases from V and 0 bases from J, leaving 13 bases between. CDR3 length equals 17 residues.

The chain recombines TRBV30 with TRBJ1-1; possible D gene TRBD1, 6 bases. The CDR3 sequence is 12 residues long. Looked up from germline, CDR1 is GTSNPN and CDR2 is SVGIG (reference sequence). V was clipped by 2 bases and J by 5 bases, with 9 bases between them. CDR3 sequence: CAWSRTATEAFF. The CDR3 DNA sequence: TGTGCCTGGAGTAGGACAGCAACTGAAGCTTTCTTT.

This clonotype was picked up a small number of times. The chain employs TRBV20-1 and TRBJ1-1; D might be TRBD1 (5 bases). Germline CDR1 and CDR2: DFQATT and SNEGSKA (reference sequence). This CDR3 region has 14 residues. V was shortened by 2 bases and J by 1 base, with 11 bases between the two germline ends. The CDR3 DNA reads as TGCAGTGCTAGAACCGGGACGGCGAACACTGAAGCTTTCTTT. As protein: CSARTGTANTEAFF.

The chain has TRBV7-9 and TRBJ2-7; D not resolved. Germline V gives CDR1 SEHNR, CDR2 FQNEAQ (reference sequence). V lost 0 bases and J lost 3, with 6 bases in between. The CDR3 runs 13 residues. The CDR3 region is CASSLANVYEQYF. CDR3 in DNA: TGTGCCAGCAGCTTAGCCAATGTCTACGAGCAGTACTTC.

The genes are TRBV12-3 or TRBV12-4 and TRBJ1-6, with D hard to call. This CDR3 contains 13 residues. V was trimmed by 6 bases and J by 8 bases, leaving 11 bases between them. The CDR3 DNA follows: TGTGCCAGCAGCTATACTTTTGATTCACCCCTCCACTTT. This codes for CASSYTFDSPLHF.